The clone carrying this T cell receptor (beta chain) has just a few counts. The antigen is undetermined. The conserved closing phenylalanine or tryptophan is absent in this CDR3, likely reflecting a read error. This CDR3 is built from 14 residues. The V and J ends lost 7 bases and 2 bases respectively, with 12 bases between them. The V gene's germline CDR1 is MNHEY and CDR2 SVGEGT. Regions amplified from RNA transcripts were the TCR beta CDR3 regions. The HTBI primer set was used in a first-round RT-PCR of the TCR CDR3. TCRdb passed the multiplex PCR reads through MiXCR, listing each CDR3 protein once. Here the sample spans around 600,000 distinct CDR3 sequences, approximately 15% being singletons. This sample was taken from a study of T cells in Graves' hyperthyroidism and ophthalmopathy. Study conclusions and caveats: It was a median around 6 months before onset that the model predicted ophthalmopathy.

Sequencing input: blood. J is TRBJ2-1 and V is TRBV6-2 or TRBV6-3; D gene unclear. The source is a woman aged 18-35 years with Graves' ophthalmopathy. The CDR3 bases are TGTGCCAGCACCCCCGATGGGGCCTACAATGAGCAGTTCCTC. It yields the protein CASTPDGAYNEQFL.